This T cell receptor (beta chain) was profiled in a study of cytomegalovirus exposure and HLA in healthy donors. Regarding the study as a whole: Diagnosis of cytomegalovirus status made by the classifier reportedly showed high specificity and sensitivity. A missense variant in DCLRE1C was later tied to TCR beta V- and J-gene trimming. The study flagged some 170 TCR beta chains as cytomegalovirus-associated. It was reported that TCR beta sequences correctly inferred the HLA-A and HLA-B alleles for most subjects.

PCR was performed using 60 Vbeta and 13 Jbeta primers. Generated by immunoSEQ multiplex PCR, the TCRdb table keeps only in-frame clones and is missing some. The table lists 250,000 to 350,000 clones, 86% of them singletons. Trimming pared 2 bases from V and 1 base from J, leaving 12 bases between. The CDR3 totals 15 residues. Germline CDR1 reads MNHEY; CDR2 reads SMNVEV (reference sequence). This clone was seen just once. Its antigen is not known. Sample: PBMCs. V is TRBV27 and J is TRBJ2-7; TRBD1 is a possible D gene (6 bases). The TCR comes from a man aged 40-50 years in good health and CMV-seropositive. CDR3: CASSLSTGSSYEQYF. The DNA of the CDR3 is TGTGCCAGCAGTTTAAGTACAGGGTCATCCTACGAGCAGTACTTC.